The following is a T cell receptor (beta chain) sequence with its context. Unsorted material relied on about 90 million PBMCs as the source of genomic DNA. This CDR3 region has 16 residues. Germline-derived CDR1 and CDR2 are SEHNR and FQNEAQ (reference sequence). After removal of 5 bases from V and 8 bases from J, the junction contained 11 bases not matched to a gene. A deep-level run was used for the assay. Genomic DNA of each subset was evenly split across several immunoSEQ plates. Original processing notes: Filtering differed because ImmunoSEQ produced junction-only sequences that carried no quality scores. Using immunoSEQ multiplex PCR, the repertoire was profiled, and TCRdb retains in-frame clones only, with some absent. V and J calls and clone size are given by that table; D and trimming were obtained from the DNA. The table lists about 450,000 clones, about four fifths of them singletons. The data were obtained in a study of shared clonotypes between healthy human individuals.

This clonotype originated in a middle-aged woman in good health. Some clones in this sample may be carry-over from other donors' samples. V is TRBV7-9 and J is TRBJ2-1; 11 nucleotides match TRBD2. The sequenced material came from PBMCs. The CDR3: CASSPGLAVAGDEQFF. CDR3 nucleotide sequence: TGTGCCAGCAGCCCGGGACTAGCGGTGGCGGGGGATGAGCAGTTCTTC.